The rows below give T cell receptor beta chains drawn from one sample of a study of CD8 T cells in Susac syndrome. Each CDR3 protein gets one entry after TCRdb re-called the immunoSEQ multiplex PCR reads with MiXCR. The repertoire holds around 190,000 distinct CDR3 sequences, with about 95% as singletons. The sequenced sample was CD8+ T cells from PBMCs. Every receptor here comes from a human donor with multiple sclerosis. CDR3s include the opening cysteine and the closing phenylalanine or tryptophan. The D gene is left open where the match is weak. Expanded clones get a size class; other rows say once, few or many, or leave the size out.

TGTGCCAGCAGCCAAGAGCGGGACAGGGGGCGCGGCTACACCTTC | CASSQERDRGRGYTF | TRBV3-1 | TRBD1 | - | 15 | TRBJ1-2
TGCAGTGCTCCGGACAGGGAGTCAAATTCACCCCTCCACTTT | CSAPDRESNSPLHF | TRBV20-1 | TRBD1 | - | 14 | TRBJ1-6
TGTGCCAGCAGCGGATTAGCGGGAGTTTCCTACAATGAGCAGTTCTTC | CASSGLAGVSYNEQFF | TRBV9 | TRBD2 | - | 16 | TRBJ2-1
TGCAGTGCTGCTCCTAGCGGGAGTTTGAATGAGCAGTTCTTC | CSAAPSGSLNEQFF | TRBV20-1 | TRBD2 | - | 14 | TRBJ2-1
TGCAGCGTTGACGGCCAGGGAGAAGGAAAACTGTTTTTT | CSVDGQGEGKLFF | TRBV29-1 | - | - | 13 | TRBJ1-4
TGTGCCAGCAGTTATTTGGATACGCAGTATTTT | CASSYLDTQYF | TRBV6-5 | - | - | 11 | TRBJ2-3
TGCAGCGTTGAAAAGTCCGGGGAGCTGTTTTTT | CSVEKSGELFF | TRBV29-1 | - | - | 11 | TRBJ2-2
TGCGCCAGCAGTCAAGCAGTCGGAGGCCCGAACACTGAAGCTTTCTTT | CASSQAVGGPNTEAFF | TRBV23-1 | - | - | 16 | TRBJ1-1
TGCAGCGTTGTGGCTAGCGGGACCTACGAGCAGTACTTC | CSVVASGTYEQYF | TRBV29-1 | TRBD2 | - | 13 | TRBJ2-7
TGTGCCAGCAGCAATTCTTACAATGAGCAGTTCTTC | CASSNSYNEQFF | TRBV9 | - | - | 12 | TRBJ2-1
TGCAGCGTTGAAGATCCGTTAGGGGGTCCCGGGGAGCTGTTTTTT | CSVEDPLGGPGELFF | TRBV29-1 | - | - | 15 | TRBJ2-2
TGTGCCAGCAGTTTAGTGGAAACCGGCACAGATACGCAGTATTTT | CASSLVETGTDTQYF | TRBV27 | - | - | 15 | TRBJ2-3
TGTGCCAGCAGAATCGGCCAGGGGGGTCAGCCCCAGCATTTT | CASRIGQGGQPQHF | TRBV27 | TRBD1 | - | 14 | TRBJ1-5
TGTGCCAGCAGCTTCTTTGGACAGGGGGCACCCCAAGAGACCCAGTACTTC | CASSFFGQGAPQETQYF | TRBV5-6 | TRBD1 | - | 17 | TRBJ2-5
TGTGCCAGCAGCTTAGAGTCCGGGACAGGGTTTTCACCCCTCCACTTT | CASSLESGTGFSPLHF | TRBV13 | TRBD1 | - | 16 | TRBJ1-6
TGTGCTAGTGGTTCTCCACCCCGGGGGTCCGCTAACTATGGCTACACCTTC | CASGSPPRGSANYGYTF | TRBV12-5 | - | - | 17 | TRBJ1-2
TGTGCCAGCAGCTCCGGGACTAGCGGCCTCGTATTGCAGTACTTC | CASSSGTSGLVLQYF | TRBV7-8 | TRBD2 | - | 15 | TRBJ2-7
TGCAGTGCTACAACAGGGGGCGCGGCTGAAGCTTTCTTT | CSATTGGAAEAFF | TRBV20-1 | TRBD1 | - | 13 | TRBJ1-1
TGTGCCTGGAGACGGAAACCGGGGACAGGGTCCGTGCACAATGAGCAGTTCTTC | CAWRRKPGTGSVHNEQFF | TRBV30 | TRBD1 | - | 18 | TRBJ2-1
TGTGCCAGCCTCTACGGACTAGCGGGAGACACAGATACGCAGTATTTT | CASLYGLAGDTDTQYF | TRBV7-8 | TRBD2 | - | 16 | TRBJ2-3
TGTGCCAGCAGTTTTAAGATACAGGACGAGCAGTTCTTC | CASSFKIQDEQFF | TRBV6-5 | - | - | 13 | TRBJ2-1
TGTGCCAGCAGCTTTCATGCTAGCTCGGAGACCCAGTACTTC | CASSFHASSETQYF | TRBV11-2 | - | - | 14 | TRBJ2-5
TGTGCCAGCAGCCCACCGTGGGGGGCCTACGAGCAGTACTTC | CASSPPWGAYEQYF | TRBV7-9 | - | - | 14 | TRBJ2-7
TGCAGTGCTAGTGTGGCTAGCGGGAACTACGAGCAGTACTTC | CSASVASGNYEQYF | TRBV20-1 | TRBD2 | - | 14 | TRBJ2-7
TGCGCCAGCAGTGAGGGACAGGGGTACGATGAGCAGTTCTTC | CASSEGQGYDEQFF | TRBV10-2 | TRBD1 | once | 14 | TRBJ2-1
TGCGCCAGCAGCTTGTGGAGCGGGAGGTGCTACAATGAGCAGTTCTTC | CASSLWSGRCYNEQFF | TRBV5-1 | TRBD2 | - | 16 | TRBJ2-1
TGTGCCAGCAGCCCACGGACGGCATCATATGGCTACACCTTC | CASSPRTASYGYTF | TRBV7-9 | - | - | 14 | TRBJ1-2